The 6 T cell receptor beta chains listed next were all sequenced from one sample in a study of siplizumab effects on memory and regulatory T cells. Mixed lymphocyte reaction cells underwent less than seven days of coculture at 37°C. This table comes from immunoSEQ multiplex PCR, and its TCRdb copy is limited to in-frame clones, with some not included. In the table there are about 14,000 clones, roughly 50% of which are singletons. Antigens for these TCRs are unknown. The sequenced sample consisted of CFSE-low (dividing) CD4+ T cells sorted from an allogeneic mixed lymphocyte reaction. The receptors shown here come from a human donor in good health; the cells came from an allogeneic mixed lymphocyte reaction.

V and J are TRBV30 and TRBJ1-5; 9 bases align to TRBD1. CDR1 and CDR2 (germline): GTSNPN, SVGIG (reference sequence). With V trimmed by 0 bases and J by 5 bases, 2 bases remained unmatched. CDR3 length: 14 residues. CDR3 in amino acids: CAWSVTGGHQPQHF. In DNA, the CDR3 is TGTGCCTGGAGTGTGACAGGGGGACATCAGCCCCAGCATTTT. Together with reference TRBV30 and TRBJ1-5, the CDR3 gives the full variable domain: SQTIHQWPATLVQPVGSPLSLECTVEGTSNPNLYWYRQAAGRGLQLLFYSVGIGQISSEVPQNLSASRPQDRQFILSSKKLLLSDSGFYLCAWSVTGGHQPQHFGDGTRLSIL.

This clone was observed a handful of times. The chain recombines TRBV11-3 with TRBJ2-2; 10 nucleotides agree with TRBD2. The CDR3 extends over 18 amino acids. V shed 5 bases, J shed 5 bases, and the junction held 14 bases outside the gene matches. CDR1 is SGHNT and CDR2 is YENEEA in the germline V gene. CDR3 bases: TGTGCCAGCAGCCACTACCGCCCGGGACTAGCGAGAACCGGGGAGCTGTTTTTT. This translates into CASSHYRPGLARTGELFF.

The genes are TRBV5-1 and TRBJ2-3; perhaps TRBD2 as D (6 bases). Germline CDR1 is SGHRS and CDR2 is YFSETQ. This CDR3 contains 15 residues. Trimming removed 3 bases from V and 0 bases from J, with 11 bases in between. The CDR3 nucleotides read TGCGCCAGCAGCTCAAGCGGGCCTAGCACAGATACGCAGTATTTT. Translating gives CASSSSGPSTDTQYF.

In this sample, this clone turned up a few times. The chain links TRBV4-3 to TRBJ2-7; perhaps TRBD1 as D (5 bases). V dropped 2 bases and J dropped 3 bases, with 11 bases sitting between them. The CDR3 sequence is 14 residues long. CDR1 LGHNA and CDR2 YSLEER come from the germline V gene. CDR3 in DNA: TGCGCCAGCAGCCAAAATTACAGGTTCTACGAGCAGTACTTC. Its protein is CASSQNYRFYEQYF.

On this clone: A read error is possible here, since a much larger clone lies one base away. The sample holds other DNA sequences that translate to the same CDR3. The J gene is TRBJ1-2, the V gene TRBV6-4; TRBD1 agrees at 12 bases. Germline-derived CDR1 and CDR2 are MRHNA and SNTAGT. The CDR3 contains 14 residues. The V and J ends lost 11 bases and 8 bases, in that order; junction bases with no gene match: 12. Written as DNA, the CDR3 is TGTGCCCGGGGACAGGGGGCCCTCGGGGAAGGCTACACCTTC. Protein: CARGQGALGEGYTF.

The rearrangement uses TRBV15 and TRBJ1-5; the D gene is possibly TRBD1 (5 bases). There are 15 residues in the CDR3. From germline, CDR1 is LNHNV and CDR2 YYDKDF (reference sequence). V lost 5 bases and J 6 bases, leaving 17 bases between the germline ends. CDR3 residues: CATSRRDFPTQPQHF. The DNA of the CDR3 is TGTGCCACCAGCCGACGGGACTTTCCCACTCAGCCCCAGCATTTT.